This TCR beta chain was captured in a study of blood T cells in healthy people across ages. A second PCR of roughly 7 to 11 cycles used a sample-barcoded 5' primer and a J-beta primer mix. MiXCR, applied by TCRdb to the 5' RACE reads, yields one record per CDR3 protein. The table has roughly 800,000 distinct CDR3 sequences, 25% seen once. CDR3 length equals 10 residues. The V gene lost 4 bases and the J gene lost 5 bases, with 5 bases spanning the gap. Germline V gene data show CDR1 as SQVTM and CDR2 as ANQGSEA. This sample also appeared in a second study, on T cells of mothers and their children. That source adds: Six children, together with their three healthy Caucasian mothers, made up the donors. Persistent microchimeric T cell clones were not found at ~100 per million sensitivity.

What was sequenced was blood. V and J are TRBV29-1 and TRBJ1-2; D is undetermined. This sequence was found in a boy aged 5-17 years in good health. CDR3 residues: CSVAGYGYTF. In DNA form, the CDR3 reads TGCAGCGTTGCGGGATATGGCTACACCTTC.